The sequence of this T cell receptor beta chain was determined in a study of memory CD8 T cells in hepatitis C reinfection. The overall study: After reinfection, two primary-infection resolvers became chronically infected. Between 3 and 8 weeks after reinfection detection, peak samples were drawn.

Libraries were prepared by immunoSEQ multiplex PCR; TCRdb keeps only in-frame clonotypes and omits some of them. The sample lists over 2,000 clones, about 90% seen once, with over 20% in the top ten. Time point in this sample: peak reinfection, 3 to 8 weeks after reinfection detection. TCR sequencing was done directly ex vivo on sorted cells, without expansion in vitro. The Montreal HEPCO cohort supplied donors who inject drugs. The sample taken for sequencing was naive CD8+ T cells sorted from blood. The clonotype was recovered from a man aged 45 to 65 with hepatitis C virus infection.

The CDR3 reads CASSGQGASNQPQHF. CDR3 DNA sequence: TGTGCCAGCAGCGGACAGGGGGCGAGCAATCAGCCCCAGCATTTT. The chain employs TRBV9 and TRBJ1-5, with 10 positions matching TRBD1. The V and J ends lost 3 bases and 1 base, in that order; junction bases with no gene match: 1. Per germline, CDR1 SGDLS and CDR2 YYNGEE. The CDR3 sequence is 15 residues long.